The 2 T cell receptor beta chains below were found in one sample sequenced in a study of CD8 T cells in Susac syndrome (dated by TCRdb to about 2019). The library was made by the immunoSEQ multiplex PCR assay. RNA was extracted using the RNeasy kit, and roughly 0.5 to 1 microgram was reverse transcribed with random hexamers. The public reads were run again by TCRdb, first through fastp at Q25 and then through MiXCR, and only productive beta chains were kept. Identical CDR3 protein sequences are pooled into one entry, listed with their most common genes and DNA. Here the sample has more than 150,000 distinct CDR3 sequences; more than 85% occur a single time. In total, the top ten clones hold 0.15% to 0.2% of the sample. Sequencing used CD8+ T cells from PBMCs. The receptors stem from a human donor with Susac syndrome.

The CDR3 reads CASSFSSGGDYEQYF. CDR3 coding DNA: TGTGCCAGCAGTTTTTCTAGCGGAGGCGACTACGAGCAGTACTTC. The rearrangement links TRBV28 to TRBJ2-7; the match to TRBD2 covers 7 bases. This CDR3 contains 15 residues. Germline CDR1 is MDHEN and CDR2 is SYDVKM. Germline trimming cut 3 bases from V and 3 bases from J; bases unmatched to any gene: 8.

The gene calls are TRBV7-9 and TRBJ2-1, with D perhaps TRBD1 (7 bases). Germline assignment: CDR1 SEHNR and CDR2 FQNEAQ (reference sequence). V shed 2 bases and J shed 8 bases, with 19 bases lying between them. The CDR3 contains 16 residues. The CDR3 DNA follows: TGTGCCAGCAGCTTATCCCTTCGACAGGGAGGTGATGAGCAGTTCTTC. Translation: CASSLSLRQGGDEQFF.